The 27 T cell receptor beta chains below all came from one sample that was sequenced in a study of beta chain features in type 1 diabetes. These receptors have no known antigen. Expressed TCRB transcripts were sequenced after all isolated RNA was converted to cDNA. Assay used: immunoSEQ multiplex PCR; TCRdb lists only in-frame clones, some missing. This sample carries 300,000 to 400,000 clones, roughly 13% of them seen once, and the ten largest clones take about 0.015%. Study-wide points: All four CD4+ subsets from Type 1 diabetes patients carried moderately but significantly shorter TCRB CDR3s.

The sequencing sample was made of naive CD4+ T cells from blood. The origin of the receptors is a woman younger than 30 with type 1 diabetes.

This clone was seen a few times. The rearrangement uses TRBV9 and TRBJ2-5; the D gene is possibly TRBD2 (5 bases). From germline, CDR1 is SGDLS and CDR2 YYNGEE. V lost 4 bases and J 4 bases, leaving 17 bases between the germline ends. The CDR3 covers 15 residues. This chain's CDR3 is CASSPSSASRETQYF. The CDR3 DNA follows: TGTGCCAGCAGCCCGTCGTCGGCTAGCAGAGAGACCCAGTACTTC.

V usage is TRBV7-2 and J usage is TRBJ2-5; 7 bases map to TRBD2. Germline V lookup: CDR1 SGHTA, CDR2 FQGNSA. Trimming at V came to 8 bases and at J to 5 bases, leaving 5 bases not matched to a gene. CDR3 length equals 12 residues. CDR3 bases: TGTGCCAGCGGCGTGCGGGGGGAGACCCAGTACTTC. It yields the protein CASGVRGETQYF. Full variable domain (missing parts from reference TRBV7-2 and TRBJ2-5): GAGVSQSPSNKVTEKGKDVELRCDPISGHTALYWYRQSLGQGLEFLIYFQGNSAPDKSGLPSDRFSAERTGGSVSTLTIQRTQQEDSAVYLCASGVRGETQYFGPGTRLLVL.

This clone came up many times. The chain combines TRBV7-9 with TRBJ2-7, with TRBD2 matching over 13 bases. The V and J ends lost 1 base and 7 bases, in that order; junction bases with no gene match: 4. Germline CDR1 reads SEHNR; CDR2 reads FQNEAQ (reference sequence). The CDR3 is 15 residues long. CDR3 loop: CASSLGTSGSNEQYV. CDR3 DNA sequence: TGTGCCAGCAGCTTAGGGACTAGCGGGAGTAATGAGCAGTACGTC.

This rearrangement joins TRBV15 to TRBJ2-1; 13 bases are a match to TRBD2. Trimming took 0 bases from V and 7 from J; bases not matched to a gene: 3. The CDR3 has 16 residues. Germline CDR1 LNHNV, CDR2 YYDKDF (reference sequence). CDR3 coding DNA: TGTGCCACCAGCAGAGAACCGGGACTAGCGGGAAATGAGCAGTTCTTC. Residues: CATSREPGLAGNEQFF.

This clone appeared a few times. The V and J genes are TRBV4-2 and TRBJ2-7; 7 bases fit TRBD2. Trimming cost V 0 bases and J 3 bases; bases outside gene matches: 14. Germline lookup yields CDR1 LGHNA and CDR2 YNFKEQ. This CDR3 is 18 amino acids long. Written as DNA, the CDR3 is TGTGCCAGCAGCCAAGAAGGGGCGGCTAGCGGAAACTTCTACGAGCAGTACTTC. It translates to CASSQEGAASGNFYEQYF.

The chain couples TRBV4-2 to TRBJ2-7; TRBD2 is a possible D gene (5 bases). This CDR3 has 15 residues. The germline V gene has CDR1 LGHNA and CDR2 YNFKEQ. Trimming stripped 6 bases from V and 3 bases from J, with 18 bases between. The CDR3 is CASRTHGSVNYEQYF. The CDR3, as DNA: TGTGCCAGCAGGACGCACGGTAGCGTGAACTACGAGCAGTACTTC.

The chain uses TRBV9 and TRBJ2-5; 9 bases map to TRBD1. The CDR3 totals 16 residues. Germline assignment: CDR1 SGDLS and CDR2 YYNGEE. Trimming at V came to 5 bases and at J to 5 bases, leaving 13 bases not matched to a gene. The CDR3 region is CASSDLGQGIRETQYF. The CDR3 nucleotides are TGTGCCAGCAGTGACCTCGGACAGGGGATAAGGGAGACCCAGTACTTC.

This clone occurred a few times. The chain carries TRBV9 and TRBJ2-2, with 7 bases that match TRBD2. After removal of 2 bases from V and 6 bases from J, the junction contained 7 bases not matched to a gene. Germline CDR1 is SGDLS and CDR2 is YYNGEE. This CDR3 region has 15 residues. The CDR3 region is CASSVGGGPAGELFF. Written as DNA, the CDR3 is TGTGCCAGCAGCGTTGGGGGAGGGCCAGCCGGGGAGCTGTTTTTT.

The rearrangement links TRBV12-5 to TRBJ2-2; 11 bases align to TRBD2. The CDR3 is 16 residues long. V trimming: 0 bases; J trimming: 6 bases; junction bases outside the gene matches: 3. Per germline, CDR1 LGHNT and CDR2 FRNRAP. CDR3 protein: CASGLVSGRAAGELFF. CDR3 in DNA: TGTGCTAGTGGTTTGGTTAGCGGGAGGGCCGCCGGGGAGCTGTTTTTT.

A few counts support this clone. The rearrangement uses TRBV28 and TRBJ2-5; 7 positions match TRBD1. The ends lost 10 bases at V and 1 base at J; junction bases unmatched: 6. CDR1 is MDHEN, CDR2 SYDVKM, per germline. CDR3 length: 13 residues. The CDR3 DNA sequence: TGTGCCACCGAGGGACAGCCCCAAGAGACCCAGTACTTC. It translates to CATEGQPQETQYF.

This clone showed up just a few times. The chain combines TRBV11-3 with TRBJ1-1; 7 bases match TRBD1. Germline CDR1 and CDR2: SGHNT and YENEEA. The V segment lost 7 bases and the J segment 4 bases; nucleotides outside the gene matches: 9. The CDR3 extends over 14 amino acids. This CDR3 reads CASTLSSGGTEAFF. CDR3 nucleotides: TGTGCCAGCACCCTATCCTCAGGGGGCACTGAAGCTTTCTTT.

This chain joins TRBV4-1 and TRBJ2-3; 7 bases are a match to TRBD2. The germline V gene encodes CDR1 MGHRA and CDR2 YSYEKL. Germline trimming cut 2 bases from V and 1 base from J; bases unmatched to any gene: 3. The length of the CDR3 is 15 residues. The CDR3 here is CASSQFLAGTDTQYF. The CDR3 DNA reads TGCGCCAGCAGCCAATTCCTAGCGGGCACAGATACGCAGTATTTT.

This clone occurred many times. This chain joins TRBV30 and TRBJ2-1, with TRBD2 identical over 10 bases. V shed 4 bases, J shed 8 bases, and the junction held 2 bases outside the gene matches. Germline V gives CDR1 GTSNPN, CDR2 SVGIG (reference sequence). The CDR3 spans 12 residues. This CDR3 reads CAWTSGSYEQFF. The DNA of the CDR3 is TGTGCCTGGACTAGCGGGAGTTATGAGCAGTTCTTC.

There are a few counts of this clone. This chain joins TRBV5-1 and TRBJ1-2; TRBD1 matches 8 bases. CDR3 length equals 15 residues. CDR1 SGHRS and CDR2 YFSETQ come from the germline V gene. V shed 3 bases, J shed 11 bases, and the junction held 15 bases outside the gene matches. Written as DNA, the CDR3 is TGCGCCAGCAGCTGGGGGGACAGGTCCGTGACGGATTACACCTTC. Translated, it gives CASSWGDRSVTDYTF.

As to this clone: Because the CDR3 is missing its conserved closing phenylalanine or tryptophan, this is likely a read error. The rearrangement uses TRBV30 and TRBJ2-7, with a possible D match to TRBD2 (6 bases). Germline CDR1 and CDR2: GTSNPN and SVGIG (reference sequence). V gave up 0 bases and J gave up 4 bases, with 7 bases separating them. CDR3 length: 12 residues. CDR3 coding DNA: TGTGCCTGGAGTGTCGGGGGTTACGAGCAGTACCTC. It yields the protein CAWSVGGYEQYL.

Only a few counts were recorded for this clone. The chain joins TRBV4-3 to TRBJ2-1; TRBD2 agrees at 16 bases. The CDR3 consists of 20 residues. V gave up 1 base and J gave up 0 bases; unmatched junction bases: 6. Germline CDR1 LGHNA, CDR2 YSLEER. For the CDR3, the DNA is TGCGCCAGCAGCCAAGTAGGGACTAGCGGGAGGGGTGCCTCCTACAATGAGCAGTTCTTC. This codes for CASSQVGTSGRGASYNEQFF.

This chain's CDR3 is CASNQGARGYTF. In DNA, the CDR3 is TGTGCCAGCAATCAGGGGGCGCGGGGCTACACCTTC. The rearrangement joins TRBV25-1 to TRBJ1-2; 8 bases fit TRBD1. The CDR3 totals 12 residues. CDR1 and CDR2 from the germline V gene are MGHDK and SYGVNS. V was clipped by 7 bases and J by 8 bases; unmatched bases: 6.

V and J are TRBV9 and TRBJ2-3; TRBD1 might be the D (6 bases). V lost 4 bases, J lost 2 bases, and 17 bases lay in between. Germline-derived CDR1 and CDR2 are SGDLS and YYNGEE. The CDR3 covers 16 residues. The CDR3 DNA reads TGTGCCAGCAGCCCCAACTCCAGGGGCCACACAGATACGCAGTATTTT. It translates to CASSPNSRGHTDTQYF.

The rearrangement links TRBV18 to TRBJ2-3, with D maybe TRBD2 (6 bases). Germline CDR1 KGHSH, CDR2 LQKENI. The V end was cut by 3 bases, the J end by 2 bases, with 18 bases between. CDR3 length: 17 amino acids. CDR3 nucleotides: TGTGCCAGCTCACCTCCACGGGGCGGGAAAGACACAGATACGCAGTATTTT. This translates into CASSPPRGGKDTDTQYF.

A few counts support this clone. V gene TRBV19 combines with J gene TRBJ2-3; TRBD2 aligns across 12 bases. The V segment lost 5 bases and the J segment 5 bases; nucleotides outside the gene matches: 5. The CDR3 extends over 15 amino acids. In germline, CDR1 is LNHDA, CDR2 SQIVND (reference sequence). This CDR3 reads CASSPGGLAGDTQYF. The CDR3 region has the DNA TGTGCCAGTAGTCCAGGGGGACTAGCGGGAGATACGCAGTATTTT.

In this sample, this clone turned up a few times. This rearrangement joins TRBV28 to TRBJ2-5; 7 nucleotides agree with TRBD1. The CDR3 is 15 residues long. J was trimmed by 3 bases and V by 7 bases; bases with no gene match: 11. Germline CDR1 reads MDHEN; CDR2 reads SYDVKM. DNA for the CDR3: TGTGCCAGCATCACAGGGGCGGCAGGAGAAGAGACCCAGTACTTC. It specifies CASITGAAGEETQYF.

The chain joins TRBV19 to TRBJ2-2; TRBD2 aligns across 10 bases. The ends lost 7 bases at V and 0 bases at J; junction bases unmatched: 5. The CDR3 runs 16 residues. Germline-derived CDR1 and CDR2 are LNHDA and SQIVND (reference sequence). The CDR3 DNA follows: TGTGCCAGTATGACTAGCGGGCTAGCGAACACCGGGGAGCTGTTTTTT. Amino acids: CASMTSGLANTGELFF.

This clone has a handful of counts. The rearrangement links TRBV28 to TRBJ1-5; TRBD1 agrees at 8 bases. The junction had 8 bases not matched to a gene; V was cut back by 5 bases and J by 5 bases. The CDR3 covers 15 residues. Germline CDR1 reads MDHEN; CDR2 reads SYDVKM. CDR3 in amino acids: CASSRPDRDDQPQHF. CDR3 sequence (DNA): TGTGCCAGCAGTAGACCGGACAGGGATGATCAGCCCCAGCATTTT.

Only a few counts were recorded for this clone. The chain combines TRBV5-4 with TRBJ2-1; TRBD2 matches 9 bases. V shed 4 bases and J 5 bases; nucleotides not matched to a gene: 16. The CDR3 covers 18 residues. Germline CDR1 and CDR2: SGHNT and YYREEE (reference sequence). The CDR3 nucleotides are TGTGCCAGCAGCCGAAGCGAAGGGCGACTAGCGGTCAACAATGAGCAGTTCTTC. Encoded protein: CASSRSEGRLAVNNEQFF.

The chain employs TRBV30 and TRBJ1-4, with D maybe TRBD1 (6 bases). This CDR3 spans 16 amino acids. V lost 2 bases to trimming and J lost 8 bases, with 21 bases between them. Germline CDR1 reads GTSNPN; CDR2 reads SVGIG (reference sequence). In nucleotides, the CDR3 is TGTGCCTGGAGTTCGGGGAGAAACAGGGATCGCGAAAAACTGTTTTTT. Protein: CAWSSGRNRDREKLFF.

The chain employs TRBV4-1 and TRBJ2-3, with 8 bases matching TRBD1. This CDR3 contains 19 residues. V shed 4 bases and J 1 base; nucleotides not matched to a gene: 16. Germline V gene data show CDR1 as MGHRA and CDR2 as YSYEKL. CDR3 in DNA: TGCGCCAGCAGCCCGAACAGGGGGGATCTTCATCGGGGCACAGATACGCAGTATTTT. It translates to CASSPNRGDLHRGTDTQYF.

This clone has more than one count but fewer than ten. This chain connects TRBV30 to TRBJ2-1; D uncertain. CDR1 and CDR2 (germline): GTSNPN, SVGIG (reference sequence). The V end lost 2 bases, the J end lost 6 bases, and 8 bases lay between the germline ends. The CDR3 has 12 residues. Written as DNA, the CDR3 is TGTGCCTGGAGTCCAGGTCCCAATGAGCAGTTCTTC. This encodes CAWSPGPNEQFF. The full variable domain, with the rest looked up from reference TRBV30 and TRBJ2-1, is SQTIHQWPATLVQPVGSPLSLECTVEGTSNPNLYWYRQAAGRGLQLLFYSVGIGQISSEVPQNLSASRPQDRQFILSSKKLLLSDSGFYLCAWSPGPNEQFFGPGTRLTVL.